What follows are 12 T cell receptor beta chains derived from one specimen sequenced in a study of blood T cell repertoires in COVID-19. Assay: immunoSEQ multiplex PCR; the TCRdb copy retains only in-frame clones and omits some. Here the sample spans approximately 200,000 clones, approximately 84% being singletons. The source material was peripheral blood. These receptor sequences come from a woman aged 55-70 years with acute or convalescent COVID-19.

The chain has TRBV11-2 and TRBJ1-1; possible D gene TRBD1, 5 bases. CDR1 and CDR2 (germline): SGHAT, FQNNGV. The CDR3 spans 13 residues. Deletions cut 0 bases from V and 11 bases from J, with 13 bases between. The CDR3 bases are TGTGCCAGCAGCTTAGATGCGGGGCTTGGGGCTTTCTTT. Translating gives CASSLDAGLGAFF.

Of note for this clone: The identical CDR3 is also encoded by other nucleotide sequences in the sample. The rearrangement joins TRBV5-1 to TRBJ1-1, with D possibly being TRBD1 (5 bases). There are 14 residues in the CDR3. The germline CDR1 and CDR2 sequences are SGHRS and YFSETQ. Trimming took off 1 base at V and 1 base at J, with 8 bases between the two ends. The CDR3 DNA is TGCGCCAGCAGCTTGCTTGGACAGAACACTGAAGCTTTCTTT. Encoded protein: CASSLLGQNTEAFF.

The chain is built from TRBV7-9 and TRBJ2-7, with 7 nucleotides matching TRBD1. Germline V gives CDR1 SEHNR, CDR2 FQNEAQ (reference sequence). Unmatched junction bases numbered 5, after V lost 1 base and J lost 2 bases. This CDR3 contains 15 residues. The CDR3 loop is CASSLVTGVAYEQYF. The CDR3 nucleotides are TGTGCCAGCAGCTTAGTTACAGGGGTCGCCTACGAGCAGTACTTC.

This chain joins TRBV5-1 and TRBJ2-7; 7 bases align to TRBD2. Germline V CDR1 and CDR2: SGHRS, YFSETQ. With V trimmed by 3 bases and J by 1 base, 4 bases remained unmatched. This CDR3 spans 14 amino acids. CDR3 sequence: CASSSAGVSYEQYF. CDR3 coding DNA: TGCGCCAGCAGCTCGGCGGGGGTATCCTACGAGCAGTACTTC.

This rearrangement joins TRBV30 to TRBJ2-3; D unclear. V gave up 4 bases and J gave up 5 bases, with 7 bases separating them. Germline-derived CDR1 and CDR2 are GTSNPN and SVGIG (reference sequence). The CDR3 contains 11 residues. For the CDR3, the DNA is TGTGCCTGGAATATTAGAGATACGCAGTATTTT. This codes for CAWNIRDTQYF. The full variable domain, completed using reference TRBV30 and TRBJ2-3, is SQTIHQWPATLVQPVGSPLSLECTVEGTSNPNLYWYRQAAGRGLQLLFYSVGIGQISSEVPQNLSASRPQDRQFILSSKKLLLSDSGFYLCAWNIRDTQYFGPGTRLTVL.

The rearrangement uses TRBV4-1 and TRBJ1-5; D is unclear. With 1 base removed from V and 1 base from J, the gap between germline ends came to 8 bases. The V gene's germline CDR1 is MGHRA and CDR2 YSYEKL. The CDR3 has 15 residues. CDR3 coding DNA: TGCGCCAGCAGCCAAGTAGGAGGCAGCAATCAGCCCCAGCATTTT. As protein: CASSQVGGSNQPQHF.

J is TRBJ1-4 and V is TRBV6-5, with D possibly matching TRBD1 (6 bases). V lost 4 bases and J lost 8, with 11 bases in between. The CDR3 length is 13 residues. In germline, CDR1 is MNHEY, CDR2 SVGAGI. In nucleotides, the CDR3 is TGTGCCAGCAGTTCACGACAGGCGGAAAAACTGTTTTTT. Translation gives CASSSRQAEKLFF.

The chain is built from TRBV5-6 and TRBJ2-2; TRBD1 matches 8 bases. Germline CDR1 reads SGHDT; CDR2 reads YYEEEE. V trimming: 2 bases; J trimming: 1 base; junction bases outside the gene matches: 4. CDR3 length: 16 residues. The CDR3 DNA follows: TGTGCCAGCAGCTTACATGGGACAGGGAACACCGGGGAGCTGTTTTTT. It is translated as CASSLHGTGNTGELFF.

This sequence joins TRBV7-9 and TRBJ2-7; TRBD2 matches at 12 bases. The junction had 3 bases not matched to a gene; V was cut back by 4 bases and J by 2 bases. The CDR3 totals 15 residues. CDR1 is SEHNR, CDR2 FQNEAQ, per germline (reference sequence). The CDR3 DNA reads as TGTGCCAGCAGCTACACTAGCGGGGGGACCTACGAGCAGTACTTC. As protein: CASSYTSGGTYEQYF. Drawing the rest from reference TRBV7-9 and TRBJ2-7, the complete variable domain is DTGVSQNPRHKITKRGQNVTFRCDPISEHNRLYWYRQTLGQGPEFLTYFQNEAQLEKSRLLSDRFSAERPKGSFSTLEIQRTEQGDSAMYLCASSYTSGGTYEQYFGPGTRLTVT.

CDR3 DNA: TGTGCCAGCACCGCTCGGGTGAACACTGAAGCTTTCTTT. Protein product: CASTARVNTEAFF. The chain recombines TRBV25-1 with TRBJ1-1; no clear D gene. The germline CDR1 and CDR2 sequences are MGHDK and SYGVNS. The ends were cut back, 7 bases at V and 0 bases at J, with 9 bases in the middle. The CDR3 has 13 residues.

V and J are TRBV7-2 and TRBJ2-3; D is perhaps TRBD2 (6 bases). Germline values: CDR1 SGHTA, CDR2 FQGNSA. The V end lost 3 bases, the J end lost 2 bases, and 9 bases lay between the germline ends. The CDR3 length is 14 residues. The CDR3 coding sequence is TGTGCCAGCAGCTTCGGGGGTAACACAGATACGCAGTATTTT. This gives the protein CASSFGGNTDTQYF. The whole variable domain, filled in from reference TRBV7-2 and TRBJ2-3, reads GAGVSQSPSNKVTEKGKDVELRCDPISGHTALYWYRQSLGQGLEFLIYFQGNSAPDKSGLPSDRFSAERTGGSVSTLTIQRTQQEDSAVYLCASSFGGNTDTQYFGPGTRLTVL.

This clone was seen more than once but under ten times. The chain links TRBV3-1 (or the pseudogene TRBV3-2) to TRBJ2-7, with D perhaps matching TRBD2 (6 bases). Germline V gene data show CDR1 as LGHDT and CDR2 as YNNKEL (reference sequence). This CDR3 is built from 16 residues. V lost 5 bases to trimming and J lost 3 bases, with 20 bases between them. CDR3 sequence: CASSAMTRDLSYEQYF. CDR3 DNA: TGTGCCAGCAGCGCGATGACCCGGGACTTAAGCTACGAGCAGTACTTC.